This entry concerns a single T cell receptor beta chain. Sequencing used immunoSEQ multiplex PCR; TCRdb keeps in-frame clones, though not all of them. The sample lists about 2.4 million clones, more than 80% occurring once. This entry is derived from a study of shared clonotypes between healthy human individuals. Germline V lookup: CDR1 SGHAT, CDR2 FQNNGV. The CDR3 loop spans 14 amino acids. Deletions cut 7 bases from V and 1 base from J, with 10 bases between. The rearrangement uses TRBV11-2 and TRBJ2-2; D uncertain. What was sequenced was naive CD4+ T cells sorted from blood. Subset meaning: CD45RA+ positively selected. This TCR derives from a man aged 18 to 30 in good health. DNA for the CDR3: TGTGCCAGCAAGGGTCGCCTGAACACCGGGGAGCTGTTTTTT. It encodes CASKGRLNTGELFF.